Below, 12 T cell receptor beta chains from the same sample are listed, as sequenced in a study of blood T cells in healthy people across ages. Sample-barcoded 5' priming and a J-beta primer mix drove a second PCR of 7 to 11 cycles. Via MiXCR, TCRdb re-called the 5' RACE reads, giving one row per CDR3 protein. The sample contains about 640,000 distinct CDR3 sequences, 58% of which appear only once. The source material was blood. The receptors were gathered from a man between 60 and 75 years old in good health.

The J gene is TRBJ2-1, the V gene TRBV10-2, with 8 bases lining up with TRBD1. The V gene's germline CDR1 is WSHSY and CDR2 SAAADI. V dropped 9 bases and J dropped 8; count of bases not matched to a gene: 3. This CDR3 has 11 amino acids. CDR3 DNA: TGCGCCAGTCGACAGGGGTATGAGCAGTTCTTC. Translating it yields CASRQGYEQFF.

The J gene is TRBJ2-5, the V gene TRBV28; perhaps TRBD1 as D (6 bases). The CDR3 contains 14 residues. The V end was cut by 6 bases, the J end by 7 bases, with 18 bases between. The germline CDR1 and CDR2 sequences are MDHEN and SYDVKM. CDR3 sequence: CASRESQGMGTQYF. In DNA form, the CDR3 reads TGTGCCAGCAGGGAATCACAGGGTATGGGGACCCAGTACTTC.

This clonotype was detected only once. V gene TRBV20-1 combines with J gene TRBJ2-7, with D perhaps given as TRBD1 or TRBD2 (5 bases each). V was clipped by 4 bases and J by 4 bases, with 11 bases between them. CDR1 and CDR2 (germline): DFQATT, SNEGSKA (reference sequence). The CDR3 covers 12 residues. The CDR3 sequence: CSAKWGPYEQYF. DNA for the CDR3: TGCAGTGCTAAGTGGGGACCATACGAGCAGTACTTC.

The chain couples TRBV20-1 to TRBJ2-3; 8 nucleotides align to TRBD1. Trimming cost V 0 bases and J 4 bases; bases outside gene matches: 18. The CDR3 is 19 residues long. Germline lookup yields CDR1 DFQATT and CDR2 SNEGSKA (reference sequence). The CDR3 spells CSARDLGQGYAGPSDTQYF. The DNA of the CDR3 is TGCAGTGCTAGAGACCTCGGACAGGGTTACGCGGGACCCTCAGATACGCAGTATTTT.

The V gene is TRBV2, the J gene TRBJ1-2, with D possibly being TRBD1 (5 bases). The CDR3 spans 14 residues. The V end lost 3 bases, the J end lost 4 bases, and 12 bases lay between the germline ends. In germline, CDR1 is SNHLY, CDR2 FYNNEI. This CDR3 reads CASSEGPHPYGYTF. The CDR3 DNA is TGTGCCAGCAGTGAGGGGCCGCACCCCTATGGCTACACCTTC. The full variable domain, completed using reference TRBV2 and TRBJ1-2, is EPEVTQTPSHQVTQMGQEVILRCVPISNHLYFYWYRQILGQKVEFLVSFYNNEISEKSEIFDDQFSVERPDGSNFTLKIRSTKLEDSAMYFCASSEGPHPYGYTFGSGTRLTVV.

The rearrangement joins TRBV15 to TRBJ2-3; D possibly corresponds to TRBD1 (5 bases). The CDR3 has 13 residues. Per the germline V gene, CDR1 is LNHNV and CDR2 is YYDKDF (reference sequence). The V end was cut by 4 bases, the J end by 5 bases, with 10 bases between. In nucleotides, the CDR3 is TGTGCCACCAGCACTATCACAGGAGATACGCAGTATTTT. This sequence encodes CATSTITGDTQYF. Supplemented by reference TRBV15 and TRBJ2-3, the full variable domain reads DAMVIQNPRYQVTQFGKPVTLSCSQTLNHNVMYWYQQKSSQAPKLLFHYYDKDFNNEADTPDNFQSRRPNTSFCFLDIRSPGLGDTAMYLCATSTITGDTQYFGPGTRLTVL.

This clonotype was seen a handful of times. The CDR3 DNA follows: TGTGCCACCAGTAAGAGTATCCAGGGGACGCTCGGCTACACCTTC. Amino acids: CATSKSIQGTLGYTF. The V and J genes are TRBV15 and TRBJ1-2; TRBD1 might be the D (6 bases). V was pared by 6 bases and J by 8 bases, with 22 bases between. The CDR3 covers 15 residues. The germline V gene encodes CDR1 LNHNV and CDR2 YYDKDF (reference sequence).

V usage is TRBV24-1 and J usage is TRBJ2-1; the match to TRBD1 covers 12 bases. CDR3 length: 16 amino acids. CDR1 is KGHDR, CDR2 SFDVKD, per germline. V was pared by 4 bases and J by 8 bases, with 8 bases of the junction left unmatched. CDR3: CATSDPGTGGGYEQFF. CDR3 in DNA: TGTGCCACCAGTGACCCCGGGACAGGGGGCGGCTATGAGCAGTTCTTC.

There are a few counts of this clonotype. CDR3 in DNA: TGTGCCAGCCAAAGGGGGTCAGCCCAAGAGACCCAGTACTTC. It yields the protein CASQRGSAQETQYF. The chain combines TRBV6-2 or TRBV6-3 with TRBJ2-7; maybe TRBD1 (6 bases). The DNA end lines up better with TRBJ2-5; the J call may be wrong. The CDR3 consists of 14 residues. The V gene's germline CDR1 is MNHEY and CDR2 SVGEGT.

This clonotype was detected only once. The chain couples TRBV5-5 to TRBJ1-5, with TRBD1 matching 8 bases. The CDR3 is 18 residues long. CDR1 is SGHKS and CDR2 is YYEKEE in the germline V gene (reference sequence). V lost 2 bases, J lost 1 base, and 11 bases stayed unmatched. CDR3 sequence reads: CASSLGVRGRGSNQPQHF. CDR3 bases: TGTGCCAGCAGCTTAGGGGTCAGGGGGCGCGGGAGCAATCAGCCCCAGCATTTT.

This clonotype was seen more than once but under ten times. The V call is TRBV2, the J call TRBJ1-2; possible D gene TRBD1, 5 bases. The V end lost 6 bases, the J end lost 7 bases, and 12 bases lay between the germline ends. This CDR3 spans 12 amino acids. Germline V gene lookup returns CDR1 SNHLY and CDR2 FYNNEI. The chain's CDR3 is CASSVPRAGYTF. CDR3 DNA sequence: TGTGCCAGCAGCGTCCCCAGGGCTGGCTACACCTTC.

The sample holds a few counts of this clonotype. The V and J genes are TRBV9 and TRBJ2-1, with 11 bases lining up with TRBD2. The CDR3 extends over 18 amino acids. The germline CDR1 and CDR2 sequences are SGDLS and YYNGEE. V dropped 0 bases and J dropped 3; count of bases not matched to a gene: 8. As DNA, the CDR3 is TGTGCCAGCAGCGTAGGTTCGGCTAGCGGGGGGAACTACAATGAGCAGTTCTTC. Translation: CASSVGSASGGNYNEQFF.